This entry lists 18 T cell receptor beta chains sequenced from one sample in a study of cytomegalovirus exposure and HLA in healthy donors. Some clones are missing from TCRdb's copy, which holds only in-frame ones; the method was immunoSEQ multiplex PCR. This sample has approximately 270,000 clones, with about 90% found just once. Sequencing was carried out using PBMCs. These receptor sequences come from a man younger than 35 in good health and CMV-seropositive.

This chain links TRBV6-1 with TRBJ2-7; weak D call: TRBD2 (5 bases). The V end lost 1 base, the J end lost 5 bases, and 15 bases lay between the germline ends. CDR3 size: 15 residues. The germline V gene encodes CDR1 MNHNS and CDR2 SASEGT. In DNA form, the CDR3 reads TGTGCCAGCAGTGAAGAGGGAAGCGGTGAGGACGAGCAGTACTTC. Protein product: CASSEEGSGEDEQYF.

The gene calls are TRBV27 and TRBJ2-3, with D perhaps matching TRBD1 or TRBD2 (6 bases each). V lost 5 bases and J lost 9, with 21 bases in between. This CDR3 spans 15 amino acids. Germline values: CDR1 MNHEY, CDR2 SMNVEV (reference sequence). The CDR3 nucleotides read TGTGCCAGCAGTCCATCGTTGGAGGGGGTCCCCACGCAGTATTTT. This sequence encodes CASSPSLEGVPTQYF.

The J gene is TRBJ2-7, the V gene TRBV9; TRBD2 matches 7 bases. This CDR3 comprises 14 residues. The V gene end was trimmed by 2 bases and the J gene end by 3 bases; junction bases not matched to a gene: 5. Germline V gene data show CDR1 as SGDLS and CDR2 as YYNGEE. The CDR3 reads CASSVGLGFYEQYF. The CDR3 region has the DNA TGTGCCAGCAGCGTCGGACTAGGTTTCTACGAGCAGTACTTC. Variable domain in full (rest from reference TRBV9 and TRBJ2-7): DSGVTQTPKHLITATGQRVTLRCSPRSGDLSVYWYQQSLDQGLQFLIQYYNGEERAKGNILERFSAQQFPDLHSELNLSSLELGDSALYFCASSVGLGFYEQYFGPGTRLTVT.

The chain has TRBV4-1 and TRBJ2-7; D gene ambiguous. V lost 0 bases to trimming and J lost 3 bases, with 12 bases between them. The CDR3 runs 15 residues. CDR1 and CDR2 from the germline V gene are MGHRA and YSYEKL. CDR3 bases: TGCGCCAGCAGCCAAGATCCGAAACCCCTCTACGAGCAGTACTTC. Encoded protein: CASSQDPKPLYEQYF.

The rearrangement links TRBV10-1 to TRBJ2-1; possibly TRBD1 or TRBD2 for D (6 bases each). The CDR3 is made up of 15 amino acids. Germline loops: CDR1 WNHNN, CDR2 SYGVQD (reference sequence). V was cut by 4 bases and J by 4 bases, with 14 bases left in between. CDR3 sequence: CASSGGGGLYNEQFF. DNA of the CDR3: TGCGCCAGCAGTGGTGGAGGGGGTCTGTACAATGAGCAGTTCTTC.

This clone has a single count. This chain joins TRBV28 and TRBJ2-7; 9 bases line up with TRBD2. The CDR3 consists of 14 residues. The V and J ends lost 2 bases and 2 bases, in that order; junction bases with no gene match: 1. Germline CDR1 MDHEN, CDR2 SYDVKM. The DNA of the CDR3 is TGTGCCAGCAGTTTAGCGGGAGGGACCTACGAGCAGTACTTC. As protein: CASSLAGGTYEQYF.

In this sample, this clone turned up once. The rearrangement joins TRBV18 to TRBJ1-1; D gene uncertain. Trimming removed 2 bases at V and 7 bases at J, with 8 bases between. The CDR3 length is 12 residues. The germline CDR1 and CDR2 sequences are KGHSH and LQKENI. DNA for the CDR3: TGTGCCAGCTCACCAAATCCGGGTGAAGCTTTCTTT. This gives the protein CASSPNPGEAFF.

This clone was detected only a few times. This chain uses TRBV6-1 with TRBJ1-5; D not resolved. The CDR3 is made up of 13 amino acids. Germline assignment: CDR1 MNHNS and CDR2 SASEGT. V lost 5 bases to trimming and J lost 3 bases, with 8 bases between them. The CDR3 loop reads CASSTDPNQPQHF. In nucleotides, the CDR3 is TGTGCCAGCAGTACAGATCCCAATCAGCCCCAGCATTTT.

The rearrangement joins TRBV6-5 to TRBJ2-1, with 7 positions matching TRBD1. V trimming: 9 bases; J trimming: 2 bases; junction bases outside the gene matches: 4. The CDR3 runs to 13 residues. Germline-derived CDR1 and CDR2 are MNHEY and SVGAGI. CDR3 sequence reads: CASRQGPYNEQFF. In nucleotides, the CDR3 is TGTGCCAGTCGACAGGGCCCCTACAATGAGCAGTTCTTC.

This chain links TRBV5-1 with TRBJ2-2; D is ambiguous. The germline gives CDR1 SGHRS, CDR2 YFSETQ. V shed 1 base and J shed 1 base, with 5 bases lying between them. CDR3 length equals 14 residues. The CDR3 spells CASSLIGNTGELFF. The CDR3 DNA follows: TGCGCCAGCAGCTTGATTGGGAACACCGGGGAGCTGTTTTTT. Looking up the rest from reference TRBV5-1 and TRBJ2-2 gives the full variable domain: KAGVTQTPRYLIKTRGQQVTLSCSPISGHRSVSWYQQTPGQGLQFLFEYFSETQRNKGNFPGRFSGRQFSNSRSEMNVSTLELGDSALYLCASSLIGNTGELFFGEGSRLTVL.

The chain couples TRBV11-3 to TRBJ2-1; 11 positions match TRBD2. V gave up 5 bases and J gave up 8 bases; unmatched junction bases: 11. The germline gives CDR1 SGHNT, CDR2 YENEEA. The CDR3 loop spans 16 amino acids. DNA of the CDR3: TGTGCCAGCAGCGGGGGTAGCGGGAGGGCCGATTATGAGCAGTTCTTC. Its protein product is CASSGGSGRADYEQFF.

This chain links TRBV9 with TRBJ2-7; the match to TRBD1 covers 9 bases. V shed 3 bases, J shed 8 bases, and the junction held 6 bases outside the gene matches. Germline V gene data show CDR1 as SGDLS and CDR2 as YYNGEE. The CDR3 runs 13 residues. This CDR3 is CASSAHGQGKQYF. CDR3 DNA sequence: TGTGCCAGCAGCGCCCATGGACAGGGGAAGCAGTACTTC. Supplemented by reference TRBV9 and TRBJ2-7, the full variable domain reads DSGVTQTPKHLITATGQRVTLRCSPRSGDLSVYWYQQSLDQGLQFLIQYYNGEERAKGNILERFSAQQFPDLHSELNLSSLELGDSALYFCASSAHGQGKQYFGPGTRLTVT.

The chain is built from TRBV12-5 and TRBJ2-1, with 8 bases aligning to TRBD2. Unmatched junction bases numbered 2, after V lost 10 bases and J lost 0 bases. CDR1 is LGHNT and CDR2 is FRNRAP in the germline V gene. CDR3 size: 13 residues. DNA of the CDR3: TGTGCTACAAGCGGGAGCTCCTACAATGAGCAGTTCTTC. Its translation is CATSGSSYNEQFF.

Here the CDR3 DNA reads TGTGCCACACGTCTTCAGGGGCCTAGCTCCTACGAGCAGTACTTC. Protein product: CATRLQGPSSYEQYF. The chain recombines TRBV6-1 with TRBJ2-7; perhaps TRBD1 as D (6 bases). Deletions cut 10 bases from V and 0 bases from J, with 19 bases between. Germline lookup yields CDR1 MNHNS and CDR2 SASEGT. CDR3 length equals 15 residues.

The chain couples TRBV28 to TRBJ2-1; D possibly corresponds to TRBD2 (6 bases). The germline V and J ends were trimmed by 10 bases and 5 bases, with 15 bases remaining between them. Germline loops: CDR1 MDHEN, CDR2 SYDVKM. The CDR3 contains 13 residues. The CDR3: CAIGSPLNNEQFF. The CDR3 nucleotides are TGTGCCATCGGGAGTCCCCTAAACAATGAGCAGTTCTTC.

The rearrangement links TRBV28 to TRBJ2-4; no definite D call. Between the trimmed V and J ends, which lost 3 bases and 0 bases, there was a span of 12 bases. Germline CDR1 is MDHEN and CDR2 is SYDVKM. The CDR3 contains 16 residues. CDR3 in DNA: TGTGCCAGCAGTTTTGCGCAGACGTTAGCCAAAAACATTCAGTACTTC. Its protein is CASSFAQTLAKNIQYF.

The rearrangement uses TRBV29-1 and TRBJ1-2, with D possibly TRBD1 on 6 matching bases. CDR3 length equals 16 residues. Germline CDR1 and CDR2: SQVTM and ANQGSEA. CDR3 residues: CTTQDTGMDFDYGYTF. The CDR3 coding sequence is TGCACCACCCAGGACACAGGGATGGATTTTGACTATGGCTACACCTTC. Filled out from reference TRBV29-1 and TRBJ1-2, the complete variable domain reads SAVISQKPSRDICQRGTSLTIQCQVDSQVTMMFWYRQQPGQSLTLIATANQGSEATYESGFVIDKFPISRPNLTFSTLTVSNMSPEDSSIYLCTTQDTGMDFDYGYTFGSGTRLTVV.

This sequence joins TRBV5-1 and TRBJ2-1; 8 bases are a match to TRBD1. The ends lost 0 bases at V and 6 bases at J; junction bases unmatched: 11. Germline V gene lookup returns CDR1 SGHRS and CDR2 YFSETQ. This CDR3 is 17 amino acids long. CDR3 sequence (DNA): TGCGCCAGCAGCTTGGCACCTGTAAAGACAGGGGCCAATGAGCAGTTCTTC. It encodes CASSLAPVKTGANEQFF.